This T cell receptor (beta chain) appears in the sequencing data of a study of blood T cell repertoires in COVID-19. Study details: Sites across the United States, Italy and Spain contributed samples from acute and convalescent COVID-19. Sources were T cells, B-cell-depleted T cells, or PBMCs; the material itself was cDNA or gDNA.

The germline V gene encodes CDR1 SGHAT and CDR2 FQNNGV. The length of the CDR3 is 18 residues. V lost 0 bases and J lost 2; bases outside the gene matches: 7. Using immunoSEQ multiplex PCR, the repertoire was profiled, and TCRdb retains in-frame clones only, with some absent. The sample records over 150,000 clones, more than 65% being singletons. The chain joins TRBV11-2 to TRBJ2-3; 11 nucleotides line up with TRBD2. This TCR was sampled from a man in his 70s with active or convalescent COVID-19. The specimen was peripheral blood. The CDR3 loop is CASSLDSWTSGYTDTQYF. DNA for the CDR3: TGTGCCAGCAGCTTAGATAGCTGGACTAGCGGGTACACAGATACGCAGTATTTT.